Only a few counts were recorded for the clone carrying this TCR beta chain. Its antigen is as yet unknown. The entry originates in a study of response to subunit inactivated influenza vaccine. Overall study findings and caveats: Each seasonal influenza vaccination, the authors suggested, recruits few new T cells.

Trimming left V 4 bases short and J 0 bases short, with 15 bases between. There are 17 residues in the CDR3. Germline values: CDR1 MNHEY, CDR2 SVGEGT. TCRdb fed the RT-PCR reads into MiXCR, producing one record per CDR3 protein. Here the sample spans approximately 530,000 distinct CDR3 sequences, around 7.7% being singletons. Sequencing used PBMCs from blood, obtained less than 30 months after vaccination. The V call is TRBV6-2 or TRBV6-3, the J call TRBJ2-2; the D gene is possibly TRBD2 (5 bases). This receptor was obtained from a man aged 45 to 75 who received an inactivated influenza vaccine. The CDR3 coding sequence is TGTGCCAGCAGTTGGACGCCGGGGAACGCGAACACCGGGGAGCTGTTTTTT. Translating it yields CASSWTPGNANTGELFF.